The entry below gives a single T cell receptor (beta chain) sequence along with its context. This record comes from a study of blood T cell repertoires in COVID-19. Produced via immunoSEQ multiplex PCR; TCRdb's table is partial and in-frame only. The top ten clones hold about 14% of a sample with around 170,000 clones, around 75% of them seen once. The CDR3 extends over 14 amino acids. Germline CDR1 MNHEY, CDR2 SMNVEV (reference sequence). The V gene end was trimmed by 5 bases and the J gene end by 8 bases; junction bases not matched to a gene: 10. This rearrangement joins TRBV27 to TRBJ1-2; TRBD1 agrees at 8 bases. The sequenced sample was peripheral blood. The clonotype comes from a woman of 80 years or more with acute or convalescent COVID-19. The DNA for the CDR3 is TGTGCCAGCAGTAAAGGACAGGGTCGGTGGGGCTACACCTTC. Translating gives CASSKGQGRWGYTF.